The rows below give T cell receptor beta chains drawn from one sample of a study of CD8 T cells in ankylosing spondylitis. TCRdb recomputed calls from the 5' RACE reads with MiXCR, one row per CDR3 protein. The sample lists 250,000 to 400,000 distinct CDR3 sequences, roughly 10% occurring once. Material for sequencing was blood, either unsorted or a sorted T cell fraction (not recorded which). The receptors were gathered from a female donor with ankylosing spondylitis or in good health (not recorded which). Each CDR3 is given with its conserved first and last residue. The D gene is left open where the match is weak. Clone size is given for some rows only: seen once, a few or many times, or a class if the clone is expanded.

DNA: TGTGCCAGCAGCTTGGCCGGTTCGCTCAGGGGTAAAAACTACGAGCAGTACTTC
CDR3: CASSLAGSLRGKNYEQYF
size: many
V: TRBV5-6
J: TRBJ2-7
D: NA

DNA: TGTGCCAGCAGCTACGGACGGGACAGGCCCACAGATACGCAGTATTTT
CDR3: CASSYGRDRPTDTQYF
size: NA
V: TRBV9
J: TRBJ2-3
D: TRBD1

DNA: TGCAGTGCTAGCCGGGTCAATGAGCAGTTCTTC
CDR3: CSASRVNEQFF
size: NA
V: TRBV20-1
J: TRBJ2-1
D: NA

DNA: TGCAGTGCTAGCGGGGGAAACTACAATGAGCAGTTCTTC
CDR3: CSASGGNYNEQFF
size: NA
V: TRBV20-1
J: TRBJ2-1
D: NA

DNA: TGCGCCAGCAGCCTTGACAGGCCCTCCGAGGACATTCAGTACTTC
CDR3: CASSLDRPSEDIQYF
size: NA
V: TRBV5-1
J: TRBJ2-4
D: NA

DNA: TGCAGCGTGGGCCCGGTGGGCGGAAACATTCAGTACTTC
CDR3: CSVGPVGGNIQYF
size: many
V: TRBV29-1
J: TRBJ2-4
D: NA

DNA: TGTGCCAGCAGCCCTCCTCGTGAAAAACTGTTTTTT
CDR3: CASSPPREKLFF
size: NA
V: TRBV7-9
J: TRBJ1-4
D: NA

DNA: TGTGCCACCAGTGACCCCAAAACGACAGGGAGGAATGAGCAGTTCTTC
CDR3: CATSDPKTTGRNEQFF
size: NA
V: TRBV24-1
J: TRBJ2-1
D: NA

DNA: TGTGCCAGCAGCCCGAGACAGACCTATGGCTACACCTTC
CDR3: CASSPRQTYGYTF
size: NA
V: TRBV12-3/TRBV12-4
J: TRBJ1-2
D: NA

DNA: TGTGCCAGCAGGGACATCGAATGGGGAGAGACCCAGTACTTC
CDR3: CASRDIEWGETQYF
size: NA
V: TRBV6-1
J: TRBJ2-5
D: NA

DNA: TGTGCCAGCAGCGTAGCGAGGAACACTGAAGCTTTCTTT
CDR3: CASSVARNTEAFF
size: many
V: TRBV9
J: TRBJ1-1
D: NA

DNA: TGCAGTGCTCAACGGCACGATATTGGCTACACCTTC
CDR3: CSAQRHDIGYTF
size: few
V: TRBV20-1
J: TRBJ1-2
D: NA

DNA: TGTGCCAGCAGTGCCGGGGCCGGTAACTATGGCTACACCTTC
CDR3: CASSAGAGNYGYTF
size: many
V: TRBV27
J: TRBJ1-2
D: NA

DNA: TGCGCCAGCAAGCTGTCGGATAATAATTCACCCCTCCACTTT
CDR3: CASKLSDNNSPLHF
size: few
V: TRBV5-1
J: TRBJ1-6
D: NA

DNA: TGCGCCAGCAAGACAGGTGTTGAGGGCTGGTATGGCTACACCTTC
CDR3: CASKTGVEGWYGYTF
size: many
V: TRBV5-1
J: TRBJ1-2
D: NA

DNA: TGCGCCAGCAGCCGCAGGACAGGGGGAAACTACAATGAGCAGTTCTTC
CDR3: CASSRRTGGNYNEQFF
size: few
V: TRBV5-1
J: TRBJ2-1
D: TRBD1

DNA: TGTGCCAGCAGCCCAGGGTCGGCGGCAGATACGCAGTATTTT
CDR3: CASSPGSAADTQYF
size: many
V: TRBV7-9
J: TRBJ2-3
D: NA

DNA: TGTGCCAGCAGCCTCCAGACCCTTTCGCGGGTATCTTACAATGAGCAGTTCTTC
CDR3: CASSLQTLSRVSYNEQFF
size: few
V: TRBV7-8
J: TRBJ2-1
D: NA

DNA: TGTGCCAGCTCACCTCAGTTTTACGAGCAGTACTTC
CDR3: CASSPQFYEQYF
size: few
V: TRBV18
J: TRBJ2-7
D: NA

DNA: TGTGCCAGCAGTGAGCCTAGCGGGAGTTTCACCGGGGAGCTGTTTTTT
CDR3: CASSEPSGSFTGELFF
size: NA
V: TRBV2
J: TRBJ2-2
D: TRBD2

DNA: TGTGCCAGCAGTGCCCTAGGTGGGTACACTGAAGCTTTCTTT
CDR3: CASSALGGYTEAFF
size: many
V: TRBV12-3/TRBV12-4
J: TRBJ1-1
D: NA

DNA: TGTGCCACCGCCGACAGGCGGAGGGCGAACACCGGGGAGCTGTTTTTT
CDR3: CATADRRRANTGELFF
size: many
V: TRBV19
J: TRBJ2-2
D: NA

DNA: TGTGCCAGCAGGGGGACTAACCTAGGGCAGTACTTC
CDR3: CASRGTNLGQYF
size: few
V: TRBV28
J: TRBJ2-7
D: TRBD2

DNA: TGTGCCATCAGCGACAGGGCCTACGAGCAGTACTTC
CDR3: CAISDRAYEQYF
size: few
V: TRBV10-3
J: TRBJ2-7
D: TRBD1

DNA: TGTGCCAGCAGTTTTCTAGCGGGAGGGATGGGCGAGCAGTACTTC
CDR3: CASSFLAGGMGEQYF
size: few
V: TRBV27
J: TRBJ2-7
D: TRBD2

DNA: TGTGCCAGCAGCCTGGGACTACGGTACGAGCAGTACTTC
CDR3: CASSLGLRYEQYF
size: NA
V: TRBV7-2
J: TRBJ2-7
D: TRBD2

DNA: TGTGCCATCAGTTCTGACAGGGATCAGCCCCAGCATTTT
CDR3: CAISSDRDQPQHF
size: many
V: TRBV10-3
J: TRBJ1-5
D: TRBD1

DNA: TGCAGTGCTAGAGATTACCTAGCGGGAGTCGAAAACATTCAGTACTTC
CDR3: CSARDYLAGVENIQYF
size: many
V: TRBV20-1
J: TRBJ2-4
D: TRBD2

DNA: TGCGCCAGCAGCTTGATCCTAGCGGCCCACAGTGAGCAGTTCTTC
CDR3: CASSLILAAHSEQFF
size: NA
V: TRBV5-1
J: TRBJ2-1
D: TRBD2

DNA: TGCAGTGCAGATGGACGTCAGAATAATTCACCCCTCCACTTT
CDR3: CSADGRQNNSPLHF
size: medium-sized
V: TRBV20-1
J: TRBJ1-6
D: NA

DNA: TGTGCCATCAGTGAGAGGGGGGACACCACAGATACGCAGTATTTT
CDR3: CAISERGDTTDTQYF
size: many
V: TRBV10-3
J: TRBJ2-3
D: NA

DNA: TGTGCCAGTAGCCCCTTCGCAACTAATGAAAAACTGTTTTTT
CDR3: CASSPFATNEKLFF
size: NA
V: TRBV19
J: TRBJ1-4
D: NA

DNA: TGCAGTGCTCCTATCCGGGCGGGGACCTACGAGCAGTACTTC
CDR3: CSAPIRAGTYEQYF
size: NA
V: TRBV20-1
J: TRBJ2-7
D: NA

DNA: TGTGCCAGCAGCTTAGGGGGGAAAGGAAACACCATATATTTT
CDR3: CASSLGGKGNTIYF
size: few
V: TRBV7-6
J: TRBJ1-3
D: NA

DNA: TGTGCCAGCATGCCTCCGAACACCGGGGAGCTGTTTTTT
CDR3: CASMPPNTGELFF
size: NA
V: TRBV5-6
J: TRBJ2-2
D: NA

DNA: TGTGCCAGCAGCCAGAATCCCCGGCGCAACCAAGAGACCCAGTACTTC
CDR3: CASSQNPRRNQETQYF
size: NA
V: TRBV4-2
J: TRBJ2-5
D: NA

DNA: TGTGCCAGCAGACAATTAGCGGGAGGAGGAGATACGCAGTATTTT
CDR3: CASRQLAGGGDTQYF
size: many
V: TRBV6-1
J: TRBJ2-3
D: TRBD2

DNA: TGCGCCAGCAGCCGATCGACAGGGGATGGGGCTTTCTTT
CDR3: CASSRSTGDGAFF
size: many
V: TRBV5-1
J: TRBJ1-1
D: TRBD1

DNA: TGCGCCAGCAGCTTGGCCGACAGGAACGGCTACACCTTC
CDR3: CASSLADRNGYTF
size: many
V: TRBV5-1
J: TRBJ1-2
D: NA

DNA: TGCAGTGCTCCCAGCGAGGCGGCAAGCTCCTACAATGAGCAGTTCTTC
CDR3: CSAPSEAASSYNEQFF
size: many
V: TRBV20-1
J: TRBJ2-1
D: NA

DNA: TGTGCCAGCAGGAACGCTGAGGGACCCCATGGCTACACCTTC
CDR3: CASRNAEGPHGYTF
size: many
V: TRBV12-3/TRBV12-4
J: TRBJ1-2
D: NA

DNA: TGTGCCAGCATGATGCCCCCGGCCCTCCACTTT
CDR3: CASMMPPALHF
size: many
V: TRBV6-2/TRBV6-3
J: TRBJ1-6
D: NA

DNA: TGCAGTGCCCACACGATGAAAAGCACAGATACGCAGTATTTT
CDR3: CSAHTMKSTDTQYF
size: many
V: TRBV20-1
J: TRBJ2-3
D: NA

DNA: TGTACCTTCAGTTTAGGTGAGGCGGGAGGGCCAATTTCCTACAATGAGCAGTTCTTC
CDR3: CTFSLGEAGGPISYNEQFF
size: NA
V: TRBV12-3/TRBV12-4
J: TRBJ2-1
D: TRBD2

DNA: TGTGCCAGCGCAGAAATAGCCGGAGAGACCCAGTACTTC
CDR3: CASAEIAGETQYF
size: few
V: TRBV7-9
J: TRBJ2-5
D: NA

DNA: TGTGCCAGCAGGGTTGTGAATTCACCCCTCCACTTT
CDR3: CASRVVNSPLHF
size: NA
V: TRBV2
J: TRBJ1-6
D: NA

DNA: TGTGCCAGCTCACCCGGGCCCGAACCTGAAGCTTTCTTT
CDR3: CASSPGPEPEAFF
size: NA
V: TRBV18
J: TRBJ1-1
D: NA

DNA: TGTGCCAGCAGCCGGGATCCGGGACAGATTCCGTACGAGCAGTACTTC
CDR3: CASSRDPGQIPYEQYF
size: many
V: TRBV4-2
J: TRBJ2-7
D: TRBD1